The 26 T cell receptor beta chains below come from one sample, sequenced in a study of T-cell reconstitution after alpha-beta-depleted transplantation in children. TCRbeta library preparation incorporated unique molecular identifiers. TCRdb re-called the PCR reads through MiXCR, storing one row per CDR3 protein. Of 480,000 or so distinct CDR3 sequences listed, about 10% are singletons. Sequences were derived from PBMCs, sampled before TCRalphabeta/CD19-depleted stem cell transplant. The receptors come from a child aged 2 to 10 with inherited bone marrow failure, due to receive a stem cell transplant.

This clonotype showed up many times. The CDR3 protein is CASSFGGREQFF. CDR3 DNA sequence: TGTGCCAGCAGTTTCGGGGGCCGGGAGCAGTTCTTC. The chain couples TRBV27 to TRBJ2-1; D tentatively reads TRBD1 or TRBD2 (6 bases each). This CDR3 contains 12 residues. Germline lookup yields CDR1 MNHEY and CDR2 SMNVEV (reference sequence). V lost 3 bases, J lost 10 bases, and 10 bases lay in between.

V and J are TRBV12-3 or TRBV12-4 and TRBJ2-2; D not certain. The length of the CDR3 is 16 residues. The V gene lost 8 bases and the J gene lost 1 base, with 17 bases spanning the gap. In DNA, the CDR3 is TGTGCCAGCCCGAAAAACGGCGACCTGAACACCGGGGAGCTGTTTTTT. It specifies CASPKNGDLNTGELFF.

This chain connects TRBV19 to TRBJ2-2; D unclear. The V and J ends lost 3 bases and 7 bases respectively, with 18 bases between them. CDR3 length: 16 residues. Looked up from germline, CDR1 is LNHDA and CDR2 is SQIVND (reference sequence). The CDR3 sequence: CASSIWAGSVGGELFF. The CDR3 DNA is TGTGCCAGTAGTATCTGGGCTGGCTCGGTCGGCGGGGAGCTGTTTTTT. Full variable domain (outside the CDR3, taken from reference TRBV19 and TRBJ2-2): DGGITQSPKYLFRKEGQNVTLSCEQNLNHDAMYWYRQDPGQGLRLIYYSQIVNDFQKGDIAEGYSVSREKKESFPLTVTSAQKNPTAFYLCASSIWAGSVGGELFFGEGSRLTVL.

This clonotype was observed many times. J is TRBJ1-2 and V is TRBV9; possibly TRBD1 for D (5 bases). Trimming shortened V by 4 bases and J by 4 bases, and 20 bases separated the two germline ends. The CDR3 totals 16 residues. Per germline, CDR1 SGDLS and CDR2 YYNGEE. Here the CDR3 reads CASSPHLHTGFYGYTF. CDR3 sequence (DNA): TGTGCCAGCAGCCCGCACCTTCACACAGGTTTCTATGGCTACACCTTC.

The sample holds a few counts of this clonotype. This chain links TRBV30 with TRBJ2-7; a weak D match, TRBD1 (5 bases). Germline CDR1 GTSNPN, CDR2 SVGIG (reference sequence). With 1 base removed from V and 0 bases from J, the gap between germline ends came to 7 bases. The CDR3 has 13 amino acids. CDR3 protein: CAWSGRDSYEQYF. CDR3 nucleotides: TGTGCCTGGAGTGGCAGGGACTCCTACGAGCAGTACTTC. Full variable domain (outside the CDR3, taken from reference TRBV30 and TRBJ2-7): SQTIHQWPATLVQPVGSPLSLECTVEGTSNPNLYWYRQAAGRGLQLLFYSVGIGQISSEVPQNLSASRPQDRQFILSSKKLLLSDSGFYLCAWSGRDSYEQYFGPGTRLTVT.

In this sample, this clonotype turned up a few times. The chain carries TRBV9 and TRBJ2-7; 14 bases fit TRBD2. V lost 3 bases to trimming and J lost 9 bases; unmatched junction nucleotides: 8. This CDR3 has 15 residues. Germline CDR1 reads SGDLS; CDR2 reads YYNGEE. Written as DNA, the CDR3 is TGTGCCAGCAGCGCCGGGACTAGCGGGAGCCTGGGGCAGTACTTC. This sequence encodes CASSAGTSGSLGQYF.

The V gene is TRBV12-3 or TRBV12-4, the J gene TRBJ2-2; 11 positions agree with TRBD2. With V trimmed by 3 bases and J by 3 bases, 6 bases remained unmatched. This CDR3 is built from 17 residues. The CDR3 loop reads CASSFEVSGRDTGELFF. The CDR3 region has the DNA TGTGCCAGCAGTTTTGAAGTTAGCGGGAGGGACACCGGGGAGCTGTTTTTT.

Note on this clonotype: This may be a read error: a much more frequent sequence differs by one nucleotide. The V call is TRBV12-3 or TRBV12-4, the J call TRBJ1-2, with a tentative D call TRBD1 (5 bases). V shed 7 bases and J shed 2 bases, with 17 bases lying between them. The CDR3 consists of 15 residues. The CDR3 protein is CASTPRQLLNYGYTF. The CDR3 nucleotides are TGTGCCAGCACTCCCCGACAGCTCCTCAACTATGGCTACACCTTC.

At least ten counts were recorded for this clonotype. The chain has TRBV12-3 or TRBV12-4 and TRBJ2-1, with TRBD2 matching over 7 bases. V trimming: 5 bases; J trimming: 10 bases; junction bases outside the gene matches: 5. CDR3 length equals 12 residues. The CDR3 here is CASSRSGLEQFF. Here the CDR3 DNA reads TGTGCCAGCAGTCGTAGCGGGTTGGAGCAGTTCTTC.

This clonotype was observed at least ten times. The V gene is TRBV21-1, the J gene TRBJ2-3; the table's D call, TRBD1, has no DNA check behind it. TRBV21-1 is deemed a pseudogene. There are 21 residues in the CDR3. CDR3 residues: CASSKALRGRNRQFNTDTQYF. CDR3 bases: TGTGCCAGCAGCAAAGCGCTCCGGGGCCGAAACCGACAATTCAACACAGATACGCAGTATTTT.

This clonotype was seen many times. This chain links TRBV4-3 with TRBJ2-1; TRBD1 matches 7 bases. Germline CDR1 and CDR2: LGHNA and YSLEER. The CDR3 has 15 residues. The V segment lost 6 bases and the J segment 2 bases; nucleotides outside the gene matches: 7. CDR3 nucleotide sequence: TGCGCCAGCAGTCGGATACAGGGGACCTACAATGAGCAGTTCTTC. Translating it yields CASSRIQGTYNEQFF.

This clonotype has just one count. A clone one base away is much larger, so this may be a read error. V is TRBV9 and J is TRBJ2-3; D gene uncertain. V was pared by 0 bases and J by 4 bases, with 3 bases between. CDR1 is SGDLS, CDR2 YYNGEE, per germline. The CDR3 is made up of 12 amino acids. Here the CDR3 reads CASSVGPDTQYF. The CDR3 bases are TGTGCCAGCAGCGTAGGCCCAGATACGCAGTATTTT.

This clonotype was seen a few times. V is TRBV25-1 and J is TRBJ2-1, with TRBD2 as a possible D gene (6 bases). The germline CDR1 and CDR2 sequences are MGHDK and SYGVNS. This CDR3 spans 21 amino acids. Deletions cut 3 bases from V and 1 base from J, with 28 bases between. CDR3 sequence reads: CASSDADSSSEKVWSYNEQFF. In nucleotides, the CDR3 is TGTGCCAGCAGTGACGCCGACAGCTCTAGCGAGAAAGTGTGGTCCTACAATGAGCAGTTCTTC.

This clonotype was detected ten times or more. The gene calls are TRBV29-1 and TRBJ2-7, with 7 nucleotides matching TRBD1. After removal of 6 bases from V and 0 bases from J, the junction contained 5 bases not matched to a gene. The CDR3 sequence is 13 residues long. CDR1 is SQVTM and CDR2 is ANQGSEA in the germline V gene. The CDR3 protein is CSVVGQVSYEQYF. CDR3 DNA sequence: TGCAGCGTAGTCGGACAGGTCTCCTACGAGCAGTACTTC.

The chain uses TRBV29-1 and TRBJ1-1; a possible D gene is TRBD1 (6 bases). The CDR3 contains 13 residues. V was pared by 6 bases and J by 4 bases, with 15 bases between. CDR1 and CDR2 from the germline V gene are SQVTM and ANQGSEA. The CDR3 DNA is TGCAGCGTCGTTCGGGGGGGGGCCACTGAAGCTTTCTTT. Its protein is CSVVRGGATEAFF.

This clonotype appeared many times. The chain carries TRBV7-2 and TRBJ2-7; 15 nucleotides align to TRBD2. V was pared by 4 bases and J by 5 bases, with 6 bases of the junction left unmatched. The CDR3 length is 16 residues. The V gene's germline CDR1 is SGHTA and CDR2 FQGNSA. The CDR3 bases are TGTGCCAGCAGCTGGGGACTAGCGGGAGGCGGCGACGAGCAGTACTTC. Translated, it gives CASSWGLAGGGDEQYF. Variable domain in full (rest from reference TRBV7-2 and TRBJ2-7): GAGVSQSPSNKVTEKGKDVELRCDPISGHTALYWYRQSLGQGLEFLIYFQGNSAPDKSGLPSDRFSAERTGGSVSTLTIQRTQQEDSAVYLCASSWGLAGGGDEQYFGPGTRLTVT.

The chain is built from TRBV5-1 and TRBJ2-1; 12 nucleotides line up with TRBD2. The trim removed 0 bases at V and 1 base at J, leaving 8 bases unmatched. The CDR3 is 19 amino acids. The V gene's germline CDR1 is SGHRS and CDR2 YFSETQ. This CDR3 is CASSLVVTSGSRSYNEQFF. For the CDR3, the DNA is TGCGCCAGCAGCTTGGTTGTGACTAGCGGGAGCAGGTCCTACAATGAGCAGTTCTTC.

The CDR3 coding sequence is TGTGCCAGCAGCCAAGATCTCGGGAGCAGCAACCCCCACGAGCAGTACTTC. Translation gives CASSQDLGSSNPHEQYF. This chain joins TRBV3-1 and TRBJ2-7; D might be TRBD2 (6 bases). From germline, CDR1 is LGHDT and CDR2 YNNKEL (reference sequence). Trimming left V 0 bases short and J 5 bases short, with 20 bases between. The CDR3 runs 17 residues.

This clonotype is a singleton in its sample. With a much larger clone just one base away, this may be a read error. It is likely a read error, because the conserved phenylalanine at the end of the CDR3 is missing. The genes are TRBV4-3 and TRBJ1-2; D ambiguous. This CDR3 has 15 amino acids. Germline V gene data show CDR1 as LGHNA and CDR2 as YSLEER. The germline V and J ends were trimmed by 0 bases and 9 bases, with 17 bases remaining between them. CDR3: CASSQDGQAQSRYTS. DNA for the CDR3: TGCGCCAGCAGCCAAGATGGGCAGGCCCAGTCCCGCTACACCTCC.

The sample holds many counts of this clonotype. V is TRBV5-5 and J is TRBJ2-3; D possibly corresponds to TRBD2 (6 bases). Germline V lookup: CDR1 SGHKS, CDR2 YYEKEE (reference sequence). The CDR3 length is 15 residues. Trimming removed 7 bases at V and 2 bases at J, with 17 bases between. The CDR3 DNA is TGTGCCAGCTCCTCCGGAGGGGTAACCACAGATACGCAGTATTTT. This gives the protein CASSSGGVTTDTQYF. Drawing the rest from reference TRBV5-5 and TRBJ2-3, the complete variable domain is DAGVTQSPTHLIKTRGQQVTLRCSPISGHKSVSWYQQVLGQGPQFIFQYYEKEERGRGNFPDRFSARQFPNYSSELNVNALLLGDSALYLCASSSGGVTTDTQYFGPGTRLTVL.

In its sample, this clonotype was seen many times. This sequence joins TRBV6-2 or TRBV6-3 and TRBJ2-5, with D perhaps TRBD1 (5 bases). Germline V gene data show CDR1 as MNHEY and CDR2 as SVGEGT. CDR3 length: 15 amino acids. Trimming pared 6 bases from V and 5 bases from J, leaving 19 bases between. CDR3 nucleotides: TGTGCCAGCAGCCGATATCAGGGATTGGTGGAGACCCAGTACTTC. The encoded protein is CASSRYQGLVETQYF.

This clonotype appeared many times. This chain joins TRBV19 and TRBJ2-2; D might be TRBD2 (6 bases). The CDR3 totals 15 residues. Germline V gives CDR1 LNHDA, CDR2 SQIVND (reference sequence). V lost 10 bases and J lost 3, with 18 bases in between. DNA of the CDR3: TGTGCCACCCGATTGGGGACTCGAGACACCGGGGAGCTGTTTTTT. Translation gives CATRLGTRDTGELFF.

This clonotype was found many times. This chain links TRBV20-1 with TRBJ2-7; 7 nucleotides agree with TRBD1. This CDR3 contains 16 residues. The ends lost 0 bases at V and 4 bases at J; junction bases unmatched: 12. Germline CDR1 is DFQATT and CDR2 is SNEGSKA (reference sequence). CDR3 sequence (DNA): TGCAGTGCTAGAGATATCCCCGGGACAGTGCAGTACGAGCAGTACTTC. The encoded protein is CSARDIPGTVQYEQYF.

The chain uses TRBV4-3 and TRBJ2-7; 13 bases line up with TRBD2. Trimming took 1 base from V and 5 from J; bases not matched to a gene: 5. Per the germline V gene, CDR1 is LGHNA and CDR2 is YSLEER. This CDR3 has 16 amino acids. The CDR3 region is CASSQVGLAGVHEQYF. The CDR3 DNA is TGCGCCAGCAGCCAAGTTGGACTAGCGGGAGTCCACGAGCAGTACTTC.

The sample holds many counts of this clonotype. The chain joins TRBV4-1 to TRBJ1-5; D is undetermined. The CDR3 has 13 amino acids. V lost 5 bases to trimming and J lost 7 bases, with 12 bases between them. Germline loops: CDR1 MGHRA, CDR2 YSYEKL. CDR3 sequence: CASSEYYGQPQHF. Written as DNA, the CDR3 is TGCGCCAGCAGCGAATACTACGGGCAGCCCCAGCATTTT.

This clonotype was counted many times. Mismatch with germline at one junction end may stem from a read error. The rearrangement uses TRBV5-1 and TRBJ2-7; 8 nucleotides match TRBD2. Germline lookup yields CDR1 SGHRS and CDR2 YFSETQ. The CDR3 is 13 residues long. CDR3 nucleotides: TGCGCCAGCAGCCCGGAGCGGGAGAGTGCTGAGCACTTC. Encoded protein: CASSPERESAEHF.